This TCR beta chain stems from a study of Graves' ophthalmopathy and Graves' hyperthyroidism. Looking at the study overall: No treatment had been given when peripheral blood was collected at initial diagnosis. General study findings and limits: Sensitivity of under 71% and specificity of less than 75% were achieved by the model that predicted ophthalmopathy progression. Most thyroid clonotypes expanded beyond 0.001 frequency were also found in blood.

This clonotype was detected only a few times. Its specificity is unknown. The J segment lost 0 bases and the V segment lost 3 bases, leaving 10 bases of the junction unmatched. From germline, CDR1 is MGHRA and CDR2 YSYEKL. The CDR3 extends over 18 amino acids. Excluded: other autoimmune disease, uncontrolled infection, pregnancy or lactation. The TCR beta CDR3 regions underwent amplification from RNA transcripts. The first round was an RT-PCR with HTBI primers, and the second round was a multiplex PCR. Each CDR3 protein gets one entry after TCRdb re-called the multiplex PCR reads with MiXCR. The table has about 640,000 distinct CDR3 sequences, about 41% seen once.

The origin of this receptor is an adult man with Graves' ophthalmopathy. Sequencing input: peripheral blood. The chain couples TRBV4-1 to TRBJ1-5, with 8 positions matching TRBD1. In DNA, the CDR3 is TGCGCCAGCAGCCATCCGGGACAGGAGCTCCATAGCAATCAGCCCCAGCATTTT. It yields the protein CASSHPGQELHSNQPQHF.